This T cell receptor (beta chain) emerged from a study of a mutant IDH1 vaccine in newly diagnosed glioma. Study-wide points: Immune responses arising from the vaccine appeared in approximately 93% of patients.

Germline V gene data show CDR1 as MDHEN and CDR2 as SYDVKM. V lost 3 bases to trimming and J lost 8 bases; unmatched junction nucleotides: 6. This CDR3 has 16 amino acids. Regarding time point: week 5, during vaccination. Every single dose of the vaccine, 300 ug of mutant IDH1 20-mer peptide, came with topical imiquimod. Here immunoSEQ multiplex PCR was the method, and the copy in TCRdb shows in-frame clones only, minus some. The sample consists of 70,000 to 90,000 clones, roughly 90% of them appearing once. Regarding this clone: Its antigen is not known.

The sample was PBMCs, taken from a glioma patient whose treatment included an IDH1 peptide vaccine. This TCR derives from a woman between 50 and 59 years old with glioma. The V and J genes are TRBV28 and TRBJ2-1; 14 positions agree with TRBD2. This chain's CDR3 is CASSFAGTSGSHEQFF. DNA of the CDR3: TGTGCCAGCAGTTTCGCCGGGACTAGCGGGAGCCATGAGCAGTTCTTC.